A selection of T cell receptor beta chains follows, all from one sample in a study of cytomegalovirus exposure and HLA in healthy donors. This table comes from immunoSEQ multiplex PCR, and its TCRdb copy is limited to in-frame clones, with some not included. Of under 300,000 clones listed, approximately 86% were seen once; the top ten hold 0.95% to 1.1%. Material for sequencing was PBMCs. The receptors here all came from a woman under 30 in good health and CMV-seronegative. Both conserved end residues are part of each CDR3. The D gene is left open where the match is weak. Only part of the rows carry a size: once, few, many, or a class if the clone is expanded.

v_call	j_call	d_call	clone_size	cdr3_nt	cdr3_aa
TRBV5-1	TRBJ1-2	NA	NA	TGCGCCAGCAGCGAGGACAGCTATGGCTACACCTTC	CASSEDSYGYTF
TRBV5-1	TRBJ2-3	NA	NA	TGCGCCAGCAGAAGATCGGGTGCAGATACGCAGTATTTT	CASRRSGADTQYF
TRBV4-1	TRBJ2-7	TRBD1	NA	TGCGCCAGCAGCCTTAGACAGGGGTCCGGCGAGCAGTACTTC	CASSLRQGSGEQYF
TRBV19	TRBJ2-2	NA	NA	TGTGCCAGTAAGGCGGAACAGAACACCGGGGAGCTGTTTTTT	CASKAEQNTGELFF
TRBV12-5	TRBJ2-7	NA	NA	TGTGCTAGTGGTTTGGGGCAGGATTACGAGCAGTACTTC	CASGLGQDYEQYF
TRBV7-2	TRBJ2-1	TRBD2	NA	TGTGCCAGCAGCTTAGTCGGCGGGAGGTTCAATGAGCAGTTCTTC	CASSLVGGRFNEQFF
TRBV10-3	TRBJ2-1	TRBD2	NA	TGTGCCATCAGTGAAGGGGGTAGCGGGAGGGGGTCCTACAATGAGCAGTTCTTC	CAISEGGSGRGSYNEQFF
TRBV18	TRBJ1-6	TRBD1	NA	TGTGCCAGCTCACCCGGACAGGAGAATAATTCACCCCTCCACTTT	CASSPGQENNSPLHF
TRBV5-1	TRBJ2-5	TRBD1	NA	TGCGCCAGCAGCTTCCGGGACAGCCAAGAGACCCAGTACTTC	CASSFRDSQETQYF
TRBV4-1	TRBJ1-4	TRBD1	few	TGCGCCAGCAGCCAAGGGGCCGGGACAGGGAATGAAAAACTGTTTTTT	CASSQGAGTGNEKLFF
TRBV7-9	TRBJ1-4	TRBD1	NA	TGTGCCAGCAGCTTCCCGGACAGGGTTGATGAAAAACTGTTTTTT	CASSFPDRVDEKLFF
TRBV4-3	TRBJ1-6	NA	NA	TGCGCCAGCAGCCAAGATACGGGGGTAAGCTCACCCCTCCACTTT	CASSQDTGVSSPLHF
TRBV5-1	TRBJ2-7	TRBD1	NA	TGCGCCAGCAGCTTGGGGGACAGGCGCGGCGAGCAGTACTTC	CASSLGDRRGEQYF
TRBV29-1	TRBJ1-4	NA	NA	TGCAGCGTTGAAGAGGGGGCCCCAGGTGGTGAAAAACTGTTTTTT	CSVEEGAPGGEKLFF
TRBV11-2	TRBJ1-2	TRBD1	NA	TGTGCCAGCAGCCTGACCGGGACAGGCGATTATGGCTACACCTTC	CASSLTGTGDYGYTF
TRBV6-5	TRBJ2-4	TRBD2	NA	TGTGCCAGCAGTCAAATTCTAGCGGGGAGAAACATTCAGTACTTC	CASSQILAGRNIQYF
TRBV6-1	TRBJ2-7	NA	NA	TGTGCCAGCACTAGCGCCTACGAGCAGTACTTC	CASTSAYEQYF
TRBV30	TRBJ2-1	TRBD2	NA	TGTGCCTGGAGCCCTCTGGGGGGGGAGCAGTTCTTC	CAWSPLGGEQFF
TRBV11-1	TRBJ1-2	NA	NA	TGTGCCAGCAGCTTGGTGGGCGGAGGGAGCTATGGCTACACCTTC	CASSLVGGGSYGYTF
TRBV29-1	TRBJ2-7	NA	NA	TGCAGCGGCCAAAAGAGGGACGAGCAGTACTTC	CSGQKRDEQYF
TRBV19	TRBJ2-6	NA	NA	TGTGCCAGTAGTATCGGGACACCCGCGGACGTCCTGACTTTC	CASSIGTPADVLTF
TRBV27	TRBJ2-3	TRBD2	NA	TGTGCCAGCAGTTTTCTCATCGGGAGGCTAGATACGCAGTATTTT	CASSFLIGRLDTQYF